This TCR beta chain was profiled in a study of cytomegalovirus exposure and HLA in healthy donors. About the study: HLA-typed donors contributed some 85 million unique TCRs, which were held in an early data release.

Study conclusions and caveats: For TCR beta chains, V- and J-gene trimming was later linked to a missense DCLRE1C variant. Accurate prediction of HLA-A and HLA-B alleles (for most subjects) was reportedly achieved from TCR beta sequences.

Researchers ran the PCR with 60 Vbeta and 13 Jbeta primers. The method was immunoSEQ multiplex PCR; TCRdb's version includes in-frame clones alone and lacks a portion of them. The table shows nearly 110,000 clones, with 75% occurring only once. Germline loops: CDR1 SGHAT, CDR2 FQNNGV. This CDR3 region has 15 residues. The ends were cut back, 2 bases at V and 4 bases at J, with 14 bases in the middle. Of note for this clone: Its antigen remains unidentified.

What was sequenced was PBMCs. The chain has TRBV11-2 and TRBJ2-5; TRBD1 might be the D (8 bases). This clonotype was obtained from a middle-aged man in good health and CMV-seronegative. The CDR3 DNA is TGTGCCAGCAGCTTAACAGGGGGGGTGGGAGAGACCCAGTACTTC. This codes for CASSLTGGVGETQYF.